These T cell receptor beta chains were read from a single sample in a study of T cell responses to AZD1222 COVID-19 vaccine. The method was immunoSEQ multiplex PCR; TCRdb's version includes in-frame clones alone and lacks a portion of them. This table has approximately 110,000 clones, roughly 90% appearing once. The sequencing used peripheral blood, collected on day 0 of AZD1222 vaccination. The receptors were gathered from an adult in good health. CDR3s include the opening cysteine and the closing phenylalanine or tryptophan. The D gene is left open where the match is weak. Part of the rows lack a size; the others show once, few, many or a class for expanded clones.

size,V,D,J,DNA,CDR3
-,TRBV6-5,-,TRBJ2-6,TGTGCCAGCGCGCGCTCTGGGGCCAACGTCCTGACTTTC,CASARSGANVLTF
-,TRBV20-1,TRBD2,TRBJ2-3,TGCAGTGCTTGTGGACTAGCGGGGTCCACAGATACGCAGTATTTT,CSACGLAGSTDTQYF
-,TRBV11-2,-,TRBJ2-3,TGTGCCAGCAGCCTAAGGGGTAGGGTGACAGATACGCAGTATTTT,CASSLRGRVTDTQYF
-,TRBV7-9,-,TRBJ2-5,TGTGCCAGCGGGGGATTACAAGAGACCCAGTACTTC,CASGGLQETQYF
few,TRBV13,-,TRBJ1-1,TGTGCCAGCAGGATGGGAGGGAACACTGAAGCTTTCTTT,CASRMGGNTEAFF
once,TRBV11-3,TRBD2,TRBJ2-3,TGTGCCAGCAGCTTAGAAGGGCGGGGGAGACCCAGCACAGATACGCAGTATTTT,CASSLEGRGRPSTDTQYF
-,TRBV6-4,TRBD1,TRBJ2-5,TGTGCCAGCAGTCGACAGGGGGGGGAGACCCAGTACTTC,CASSRQGGETQYF
-,TRBV6-5,-,TRBJ1-1,TGTGCCAGCAGTTACTCGAACGGGGGTTCTGAAGCTTTCTTT,CASSYSNGGSEAFF
-,TRBV2,-,TRBJ2-1,TGTGCCAGCAGTGTTTTGTCGAGCTCCTACAATGAGCAGTTCTTC,CASSVLSSSYNEQFF
-,TRBV5-8,-,TRBJ1-5,TGTGCCAGCAGCTTGGCTATGGGTTTTTGGCCCCAGCATTTT,CASSLAMGFWPQHF
once,TRBV21-1,-,TRBJ2-3,TGTGCCAGCCTCGTCCCGACAGGGTACAGCACAGATACGCAGTATTTT,CASLVPTGYSTDTQYF